The 6 T cell receptor beta chains in this list originate from one sample, sequenced in a study of blood T cell repertoires in COVID-19. Profiling relied on immunoSEQ multiplex PCR, and the TCRdb table lists in-frame clones only, not all of them. The sample holds 47,000 or so clones, roughly four fifths seen once. Sequenced: peripheral blood. The source is a woman aged 55-70 years with acute or convalescent COVID-19.

The J gene is TRBJ1-6, the V gene TRBV18; TRBD1 matches 7 bases. V lost 6 bases and J lost 7; bases outside the gene matches: 6. Germline V lookup: CDR1 KGHSH, CDR2 LQKENI. The CDR3 runs to 14 residues. The CDR3 coding sequence is TGTGCCAGCTCTCGGGACAGTATGAATTCACCCCTCCACTTT. It specifies CASSRDSMNSPLHF.

The chain joins TRBV27 to TRBJ2-3, with TRBD2 matching over 7 bases. The germline V gene encodes CDR1 MNHEY and CDR2 SMNVEV (reference sequence). Unmatched junction bases numbered 7, after V lost 0 bases and J lost 1 base. This CDR3 is built from 17 residues. The CDR3 DNA is TGTGCCAGCAGTTTATCGTTGGCTAGCGGAGGCACAGATACGCAGTATTTT. It specifies CASSLSLASGGTDTQYF.

This clone came up a few times. This chain links TRBV5-5 with TRBJ1-2; D may be TRBD1 (6 bases). CDR3 length: 14 residues. V was trimmed by 3 bases and J by 4 bases, leaving 13 bases between them. The germline gives CDR1 SGHKS, CDR2 YYEKEE (reference sequence). The CDR3 loop is CASSSRTDRYGYTF. The CDR3 DNA is TGTGCCAGCAGCTCCCGGACAGACCGCTATGGCTACACCTTC.

This chain uses TRBV7-9 with TRBJ2-7; D is undetermined. The germline V and J ends were trimmed by 0 bases and 2 bases, with 5 bases remaining between them. CDR3 length equals 13 residues. Germline CDR1 and CDR2: SEHNR and FQNEAQ (reference sequence). The CDR3 nucleotides read TGTGCCAGCAGCTTAGCCGGTCCCTACGAGCAGTACTTC. Translating it yields CASSLAGPYEQYF.

The chain combines TRBV6-5 with TRBJ1-2; D remains unclear. Germline loops: CDR1 MNHEY, CDR2 SVGAGI. The CDR3 is 16 amino acids. The germline V and J ends were trimmed by 2 bases and 4 bases, with 17 bases remaining between them. CDR3 loop: CASSYPAGSNSYGYTF. The CDR3 bases are TGTGCCAGCAGTTACCCGGCAGGAAGTAACAGCTATGGCTACACCTTC.

The chain joins TRBV6-6 to TRBJ1-5; 8 bases line up with TRBD1. Germline V lookup: CDR1 MNHNY, CDR2 SVGAGI (reference sequence). V shed 6 bases and J 3 bases; nucleotides not matched to a gene: 7. The CDR3 totals 15 residues. The chain's CDR3 is CASRGDRSNNQPQHF. CDR3 DNA: TGTGCCAGCAGGGGGGACAGGTCAAACAATCAGCCCCAGCATTTT.